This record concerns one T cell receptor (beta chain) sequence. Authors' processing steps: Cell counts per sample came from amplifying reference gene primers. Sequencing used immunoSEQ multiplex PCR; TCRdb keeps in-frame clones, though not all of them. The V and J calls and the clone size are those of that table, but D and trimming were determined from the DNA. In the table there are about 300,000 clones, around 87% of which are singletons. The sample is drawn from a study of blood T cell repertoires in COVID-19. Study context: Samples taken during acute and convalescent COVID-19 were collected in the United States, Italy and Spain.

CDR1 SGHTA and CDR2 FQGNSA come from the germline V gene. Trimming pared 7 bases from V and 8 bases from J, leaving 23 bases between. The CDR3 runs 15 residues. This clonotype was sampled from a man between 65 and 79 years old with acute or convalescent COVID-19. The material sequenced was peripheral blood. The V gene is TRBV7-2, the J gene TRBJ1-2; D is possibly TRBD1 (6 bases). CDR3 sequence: CASKPPNRDAWGYTF. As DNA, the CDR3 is TGTGCCAGCAAGCCCCCGAACAGGGACGCGTGGGGCTACACCTTC.